This T cell receptor (beta chain) emerged from a study of cytomegalovirus exposure and HLA in healthy donors. In regard to this clone: Antigen unknown.

The primer mix had 60 Vbeta and 13 Jbeta primers. Method: immunoSEQ multiplex PCR; TCRdb's copy keeps in-frame clones and lacks some. The sample contains about 180,000 clones, roughly 77% of which appear only once. Study-wide points: Associated with cytomegalovirus, according to the listing, were 150 to 200 TCR beta chains. The HLA-A and HLA-B alleles of most subjects were reportedly predicted accurately from TCR beta sequences.

Healthy bone marrow donors formed the donor group. CDR3 length: 16 residues. V gave up 3 bases and J gave up 0 bases; unmatched junction bases: 5. Germline V gene lookup returns CDR1 SGHTA and CDR2 FQGNSA. V and J are TRBV7-2 and TRBJ1-5; 7 bases match TRBD1. The clonotype was recovered from a woman in her 30s in good health and CMV-seropositive. Source material: PBMCs. The CDR3 DNA is TGTGCCAGCAGCTTGGGGGACAGAAGTAGCAATCAGCCCCAGCATTTT. Amino acids: CASSLGDRSSNQPQHF.